These T cell receptor beta chains were read from a single sample in a study of blood T cells in healthy people across ages. TCRdb recomputed calls from the 5' RACE reads with MiXCR, one row per CDR3 protein. This sample has 1,300,000 or so distinct CDR3 sequences, with 59% found just once. Sequencing was carried out using blood. All receptors derive from a man aged 18 to 30 in good health. The CDR3 runs from the conserved cysteine through the conserved F or W. A D gene is named only where the DNA matches it firmly. Size values are once, few and many counts, or a class for expanded clones, and some rows have none.

clone size	V gene	J gene	D gene	CDR3 protein	CDR3 DNA
few	TRBV7-7	TRBJ1-1	TRBD1	CASSLAQGTGDMNTEAFF	TGTGCCAGCAGCTTAGCGCAAGGGACAGGGGACATGAACACTGAAGCTTTCTTT
few	TRBV27	TRBJ2-2	TRBD2	CASSLGLAAMNTGELFF	TGTGCCAGCAGTTTGGGCCTAGCGGCCATGAACACCGGGGAGCTGTTTTTT
.	TRBV20-1	TRBJ2-7	TRBD1	CSARDGQGYEQYF	TGCAGTGCTAGAGATGGACAGGGCTACGAGCAGTACTTC
.	TRBV6-2/TRBV6-3	TRBJ2-1	.	CASSSSGVLGGGIYNEQFF	TGTGCCAGCAGTTCTTCTGGGGTGCTAGGGGGGGGGATCTACAATGAGCAGTTCTTC
.	TRBV5-1	TRBJ2-7	TRBD2	CASSFGTSGACEQYF	TGCGCCAGCAGTTTTGGGACTAGCGGGGCCTGCGAGCAGTACTTC
few	TRBV12-3/TRBV12-4	TRBJ1-2	TRBD1	CASSRRTGGIAGGYTF	TGTGCCAGCAGCCGAAGGACAGGGGGGATCGCTGGTGGCTACACCTTC
.	TRBV2	TRBJ1-2	.	CAGSLVAVLGYGYTF	TGTGCCGGCAGCCTCGTGGCAGTTTTGGGCTATGGCTACACCTTC
.	TRBV29-1	TRBJ2-3	TRBD2	CSVGYGLAGSDTDTQYF	TGCAGCGTTGGATACGGACTAGCGGGATCGGACACAGATACGCAGTATTTT
.	TRBV29-1	TRBJ2-1	.	CSVSGRDRINEQFF	TGCAGCGTTTCCGGGCGGGATCGCATCAATGAGCAGTTCTTC
.	TRBV7-9	TRBJ2-7	.	CASSAPPLSDYEQYF	TGTGCCAGCAGCGCTCCACCCTTATCGGACTACGAGCAGTACTTC
.	TRBV14	TRBJ2-3	.	CASSQSILVADTQYF	TGTGCCAGCAGCCAATCTATTCTCGTTGCAGATACGCAGTATTTT
.	TRBV10-3	TRBJ2-6	.	CAITEGSAGANVLTF	TGTGCCATCACCGAGGGTTCCGCTGGGGCCAACGTCCTGACTTTC
few	TRBV29-1	TRBJ2-3	.	CSVVPRGSDTQYF	TGCAGCGTTGTCCCGCGCGGGTCAGATACGCAGTATTTT
.	TRBV27	TRBJ2-1	.	CASSVDSGDNEQFF	TGTGCCAGCAGTGTGGACTCCGGTGATAATGAGCAGTTCTTC
.	TRBV27	TRBJ2-7	.	CATLPEVIYEQYF	TGTGCCACCCTACCCGAGGTGATCTACGAGCAGTACTTC
few	TRBV5-5	TRBJ2-7	.	CASSPSYSSSYEQYF	TGTGCCAGCAGCCCGAGCTACAGTAGCTCCTACGAGCAGTACTTC
.	TRBV5-1	TRBJ2-5	TRBD2	CASSFSTSGGTEQYF	TGCGCCAGCAGCTTCTCGACTAGCGGGGGGACGGAGCAGTACTTC
.	TRBV18	TRBJ2-1	.	CASSPWDSGREQFF	TGTGCCAGCTCTCCTTGGGACTCCGGTAGAGAGCAGTTCTTC
few	TRBV10-3	TRBJ2-7	TRBD1	CAISAGQGLYEQYF	TGTGCCATCAGTGCGGGACAGGGATTATACGAGCAGTACTTC
.	TRBV4-1	TRBJ1-2	.	CASSQLRGGGYTF	TGCGCCAGCAGCCAATTACGTGGGGGTGGCTACACCTTC
.	TRBV6-6	TRBJ2-5	.	CAGAFGRTEETQYF	TGTGCCGGCGCCTTTGGACGGACGGAAGAGACCCAGTACTTC
.	TRBV5-1	TRBJ2-7	.	CASSPPGRKGYEQYF	TGCGCCAGCAGCCCCCCGGGCAGAAAGGGCTACGAGCAGTACTTC
few	TRBV20-1	TRBJ1-1	.	CSARGDTEAFF	TGCAGTGCTAGGGGGGATACTGAAGCTTTCTTT
.	TRBV20-1	TRBJ1-4	.	CSARDDEEKLFF	TGCAGTGCTAGAGATGATGAGGAAAAACTGTTTTTT
.	TRBV4-3	TRBJ2-5	TRBD2	CASSPERGSRETQYF	TGCGCCAGCAGCCCTGAGCGGGGGTCGCGGGAGACCCAGTACTTC
.	TRBV4-2	TRBJ2-6	.	CASSQGGDGANVLTF	TGTGCCAGCAGCCAAGGAGGGGATGGGGCCAACGTCCTGACTTTC